A single sample gave rise to the 2 T cell receptor beta chains below, sequenced in a study of T-cell reconstitution after alpha-beta-depleted transplantation in children. This sample's TCRbeta library carried unique molecular identifier barcodes. Using its own MiXCR run on the PCR reads, TCRdb lists one record per CDR3 protein. The sample carries about 72,000 distinct CDR3 sequences, about 7.3% recorded once. The source was PBMCs from the stem cell graft donor, collected from the stem cell graft. Every receptor here comes from a human donor who donated a stem cell graft to a child with acute lymphoblastic leukemia.

The chain joins TRBV5-4 to TRBJ2-7; D tentatively reads TRBD1 or TRBD2 (5 bases each). Trimming pared 0 bases from V and 3 bases from J, leaving 10 bases between. CDR1 and CDR2 from the germline V gene are SGHNT and YYREEE (reference sequence). The CDR3 consists of 14 residues. The CDR3: CASSLDGAFYEQYF. The CDR3 coding sequence is TGTGCCAGCAGCTTGGACGGGGCGTTCTACGAGCAGTACTTC.

This clonotype was seen a handful of times. The chain employs TRBV6-2 or TRBV6-3 and TRBJ1-1, with D perhaps matching TRBD1 (5 bases). V was shortened by 2 bases and J by 0 bases, with 7 bases between the two germline ends. CDR1 MNHEY and CDR2 SVGEGT come from the germline V gene. CDR3 length equals 14 residues. The CDR3 DNA sequence: TGTGCCAGCAGTTACGACAGACTGAACACTGAAGCTTTCTTT. Translating it yields CASSYDRLNTEAFF.